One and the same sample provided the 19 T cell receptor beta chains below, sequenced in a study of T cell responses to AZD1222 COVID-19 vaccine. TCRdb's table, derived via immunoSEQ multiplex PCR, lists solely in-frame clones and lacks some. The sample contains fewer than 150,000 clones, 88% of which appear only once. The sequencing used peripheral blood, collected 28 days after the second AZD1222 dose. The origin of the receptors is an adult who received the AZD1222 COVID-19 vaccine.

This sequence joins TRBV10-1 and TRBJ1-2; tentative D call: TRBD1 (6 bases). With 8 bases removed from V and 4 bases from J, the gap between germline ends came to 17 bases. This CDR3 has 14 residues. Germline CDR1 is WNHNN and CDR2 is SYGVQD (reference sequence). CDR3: CASGGRGNIYGYTF. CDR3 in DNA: TGCGCCAGCGGGGGCAGGGGCAATATCTATGGCTACACCTTC.

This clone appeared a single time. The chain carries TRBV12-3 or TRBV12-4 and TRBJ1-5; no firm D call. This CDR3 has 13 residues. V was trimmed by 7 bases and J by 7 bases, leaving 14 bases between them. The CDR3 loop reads CASKAGRAQPQHF. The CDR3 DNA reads TGTGCCAGCAAGGCAGGACGGGCCCAGCCCCAGCATTTT.

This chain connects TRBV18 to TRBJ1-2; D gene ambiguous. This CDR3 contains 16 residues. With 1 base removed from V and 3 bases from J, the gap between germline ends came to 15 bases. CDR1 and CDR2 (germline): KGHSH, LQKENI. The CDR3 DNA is TGTGCCAGCTCACCACTCGTCCAACCTAGGGACTATGGCTACACCTTC. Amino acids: CASSPLVQPRDYGYTF.

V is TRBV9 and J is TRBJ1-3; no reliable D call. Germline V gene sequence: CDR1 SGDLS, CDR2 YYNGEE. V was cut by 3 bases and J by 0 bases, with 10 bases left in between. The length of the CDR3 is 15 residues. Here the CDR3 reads CASSGGGNSGNTIYF. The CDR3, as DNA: TGTGCCAGCAGCGGCGGAGGGAACTCTGGAAACACCATATATTTT.

The CDR3 sequence is CASSDDRGNQPQHF. The CDR3 region has the DNA TGTGCCAGCAGCGACGACAGGGGCAATCAGCCCCAGCATTTT. The chain employs TRBV3-1 (or the pseudogene TRBV3-2) and TRBJ1-5; 7 bases line up with TRBD1. CDR1 is LGHDT and CDR2 is YNNKEL in the germline V gene (reference sequence). The CDR3 contains 14 residues. With V trimmed by 5 bases and J by 2 bases, 3 bases remained unmatched.

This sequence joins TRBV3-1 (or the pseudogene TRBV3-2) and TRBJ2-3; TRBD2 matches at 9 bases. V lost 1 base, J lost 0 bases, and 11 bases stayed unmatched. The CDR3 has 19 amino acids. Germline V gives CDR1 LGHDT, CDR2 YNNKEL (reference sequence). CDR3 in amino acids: CASSQGLWAGGTSTDTQYF. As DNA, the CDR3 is TGTGCCAGCAGCCAAGGCTTATGGGCGGGGGGGACTAGCACAGATACGCAGTATTTT.

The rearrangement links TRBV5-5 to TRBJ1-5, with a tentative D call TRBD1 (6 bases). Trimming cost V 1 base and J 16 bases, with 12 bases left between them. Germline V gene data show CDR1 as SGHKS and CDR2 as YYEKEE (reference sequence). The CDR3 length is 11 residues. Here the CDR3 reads CASSLSGVEHF. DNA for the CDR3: TGTGCCAGCAGCTTGTCAGGGGTAGAACATTTT.

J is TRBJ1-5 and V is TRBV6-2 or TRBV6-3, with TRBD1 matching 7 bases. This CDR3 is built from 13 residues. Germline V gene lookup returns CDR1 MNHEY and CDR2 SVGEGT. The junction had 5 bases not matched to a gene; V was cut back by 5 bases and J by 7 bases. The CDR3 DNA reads TGTGCCAGCAGTAGACAGGGCCGGCAGCCCCAGCATTTT. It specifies CASSRQGRQPQHF.

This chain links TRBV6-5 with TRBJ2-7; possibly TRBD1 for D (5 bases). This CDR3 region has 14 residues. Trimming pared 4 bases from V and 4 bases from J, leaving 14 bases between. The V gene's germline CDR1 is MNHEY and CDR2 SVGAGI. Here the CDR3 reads CASSFSGRSYEQYF. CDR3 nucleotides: TGTGCCAGCAGTTTCTCAGGGCGTTCTTACGAGCAGTACTTC.

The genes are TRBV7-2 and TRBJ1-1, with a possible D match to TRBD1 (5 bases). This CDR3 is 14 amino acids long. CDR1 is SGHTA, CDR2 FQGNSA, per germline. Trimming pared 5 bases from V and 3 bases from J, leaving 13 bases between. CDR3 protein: CASSPLRGYTEAFF. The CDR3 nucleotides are TGTGCCAGCAGCCCCCTTCGGGGGTACACTGAAGCTTTCTTT.

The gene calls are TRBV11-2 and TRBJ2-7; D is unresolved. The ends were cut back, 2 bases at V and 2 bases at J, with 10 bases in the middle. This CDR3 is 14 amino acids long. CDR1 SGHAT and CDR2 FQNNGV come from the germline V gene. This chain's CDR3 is CASSLRHHTYEQYF. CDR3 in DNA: TGTGCCAGCAGCTTACGACACCATACCTACGAGCAGTACTTC.

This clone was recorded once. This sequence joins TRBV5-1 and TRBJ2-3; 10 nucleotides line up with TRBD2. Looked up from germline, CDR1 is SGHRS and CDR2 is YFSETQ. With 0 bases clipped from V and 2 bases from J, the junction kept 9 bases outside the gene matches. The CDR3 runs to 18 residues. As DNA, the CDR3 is TGCGCCAGCAGCTTGGAGCCTAGCGGGAGTCCCCACACAGATACGCAGTATTTT. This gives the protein CASSLEPSGSPHTDTQYF. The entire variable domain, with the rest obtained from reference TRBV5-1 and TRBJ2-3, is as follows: KAGVTQTPRYLIKTRGQQVTLSCSPISGHRSVSWYQQTPGQGLQFLFEYFSETQRNKGNFPGRFSGRQFSNSRSEMNVSTLELGDSALYLCASSLEPSGSPHTDTQYFGPGTRLTVL.

The CDR3 region is CASSFSGGPSEQYF. CDR3 in DNA: TGTGCCAGCAGCTTTAGCGGGGGTCCCTCCGAGCAGTACTTC. The J gene is TRBJ2-7, the V gene TRBV7-2, with 9 nucleotides matching TRBD2. The CDR3 has 14 residues. The V gene end was trimmed by 3 bases and the J gene end by 6 bases; junction bases not matched to a gene: 6. The germline CDR1 and CDR2 sequences are SGHTA and FQGNSA.

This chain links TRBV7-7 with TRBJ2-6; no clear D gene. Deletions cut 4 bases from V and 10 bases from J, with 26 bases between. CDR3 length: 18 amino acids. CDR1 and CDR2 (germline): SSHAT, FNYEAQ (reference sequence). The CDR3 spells CASSYGFKCHKVGNVLTF. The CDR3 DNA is TGTGCCAGCAGCTATGGGTTTAAGTGCCACAAAGTCGGGAACGTCCTGACTTTC.

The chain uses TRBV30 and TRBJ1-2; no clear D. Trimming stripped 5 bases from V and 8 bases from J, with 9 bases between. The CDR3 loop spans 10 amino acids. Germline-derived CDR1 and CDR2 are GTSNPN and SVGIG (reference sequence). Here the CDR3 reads CAWDQFGYTF. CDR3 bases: TGTGCCTGGGATCAATTCGGCTACACCTTC.

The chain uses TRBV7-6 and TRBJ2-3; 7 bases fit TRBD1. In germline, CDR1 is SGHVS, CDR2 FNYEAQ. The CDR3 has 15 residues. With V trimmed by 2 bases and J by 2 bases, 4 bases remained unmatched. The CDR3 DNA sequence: TGTGCCAGCAGCTTATATCAGGGGGACACAGATACGCAGTATTTT. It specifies CASSLYQGDTDTQYF.

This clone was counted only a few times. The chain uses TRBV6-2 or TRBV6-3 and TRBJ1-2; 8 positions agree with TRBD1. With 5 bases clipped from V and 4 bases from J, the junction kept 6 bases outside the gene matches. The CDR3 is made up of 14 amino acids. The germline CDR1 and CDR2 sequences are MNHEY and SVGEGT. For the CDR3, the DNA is TGTGCCAGCAGTCCCCAAGGACAGGGCTATGGCTACACCTTC. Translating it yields CASSPQGQGYGYTF.

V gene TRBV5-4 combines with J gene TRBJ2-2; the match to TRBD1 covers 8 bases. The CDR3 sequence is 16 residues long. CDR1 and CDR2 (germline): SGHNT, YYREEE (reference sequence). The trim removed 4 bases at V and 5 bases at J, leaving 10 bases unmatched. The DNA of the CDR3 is TGTGCCAGCAGCGCGACAGGGGTAGGAAGGACCGGGGAGCTGTTTTTT. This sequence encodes CASSATGVGRTGELFF.

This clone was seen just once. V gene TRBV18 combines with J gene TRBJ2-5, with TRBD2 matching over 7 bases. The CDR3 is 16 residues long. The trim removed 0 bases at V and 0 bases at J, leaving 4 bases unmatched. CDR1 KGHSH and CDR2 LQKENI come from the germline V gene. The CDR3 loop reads CASSPPGTTYQETQYF. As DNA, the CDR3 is TGTGCCAGCTCACCACCCGGGACTACGTACCAAGAGACCCAGTACTTC.